Listed below are T cell receptor beta chains from one sample, sequenced in a study of CD8 T cells in ankylosing spondylitis. TCRdb called the 5' RACE reads again in MiXCR, with one record for every CDR3 protein. The sample shows more than 200,000 distinct CDR3 sequences, 20% to 30% of them seen only once. Material for sequencing was blood, either unsorted or a sorted T cell fraction (not recorded which). The origin of the receptors is a male donor with ankylosing spondylitis or in good health (not recorded which). Both conserved end residues are part of each CDR3. Fields, in order: clone size, V gene, D gene, J gene, CDR3 protein, CDR3 DNA. The D gene is left open where the match is weak. Expanded clones get a size class; other rows say once, few or many, or leave the size out.

few	TRBV12-3/TRBV12-4	-	TRBJ1-6	CASSPQTDQNSPLHF	TGTGCCAGCAGTCCCCAGACAGATCAGAATTCACCCCTCCACTTT
few	TRBV20-1	-	TRBJ2-7	CSARDSFYSYEQYF	TGCAGTGCTAGAGATTCTTTCTATTCCTACGAGCAGTACTTC
-	TRBV20-1	-	TRBJ2-7	CSARYYEQYF	TGCAGTGCCAGGTACTACGAGCAGTACTTC
many	TRBV12-3/TRBV12-4	-	TRBJ2-1	CASTQRNEQFF	TGTGCCAGCACCCAAAGGAATGAGCAGTTCTTC
many	TRBV20-1	-	TRBJ2-3	CSARDRDGGMDTQYF	TGCAGTGCTAGAGATAGGGACGGGGGAATGGATACGCAGTATTTT
many	TRBV12-3/TRBV12-4	-	TRBJ2-7	CASSIIAGAITYEQYF	TGTGCCAGCAGTATTATTGCGGGGGCCATTACCTACGAGCAGTACTTC
few	TRBV20-1	-	TRBJ2-7	CSAGGSVNYEQYF	TGCAGTGCTGGGGGTTCAGTAAACTACGAGCAGTACTTC
few	TRBV12-3/TRBV12-4	TRBD1	TRBJ2-7	CASSFTGTGDEQYF	TGTGCCAGCAGTTTTACCGGGACAGGGGACGAGCAGTACTTC
many	TRBV20-1	TRBD2	TRBJ2-1	CSARKGRGEVYNEQFF	TGCAGTGCTAGGAAGGGACGGGGGGAGGTCTACAATGAGCAGTTCTTC
-	TRBV20-1	-	TRBJ2-1	CSARRGYVGNEQFF	TGCAGTGCTAGGCGGGGCTACGTCGGCAATGAGCAGTTCTTC
once	TRBV5-6	-	TRBJ2-1	CASSGWNEQFF	TGTGCCAGCAGCGGTTGGAATGAGCAGTTCTTC
-	TRBV5-5	-	TRBJ1-6	CASSHSGQPYNSPLHF	TGTGCCAGCAGCCACAGCGGACAGCCCTATAATTCACCCCTCCACTTT
-	TRBV6-1	TRBD2	TRBJ2-7	CASLRRGGLHQYF	TGTGCCAGCCTACGGCGGGGGGGCCTTCACCAGTACTTC
-	TRBV20-1	-	TRBJ2-7	CSARDPSDLYEQYF	TGCAGTGCTAGAGATCCGAGCGACCTCTACGAGCAGTACTTC
many	TRBV28	TRBD1	TRBJ1-2	CASSPGTGYGYTF	TGTGCCAGCAGCCCCGGGACAGGCTATGGCTACACCTTC
-	TRBV7-6	-	TRBJ2-5	CASSLATQETQYF	TGTGCCAGCAGCTTGGCTACCCAAGAGACCCAGTACTTC
few	TRBV6-2/TRBV6-3	TRBD2	TRBJ2-2	CASMWRGGTGELFF	TGTGCCAGCATGTGGCGGGGGGGCACCGGGGAGCTGTTTTTT
few	TRBV20-1	TRBD2	TRBJ2-7	CSARDHLAGGGTYEQYF	TGCAGTGCTAGAGATCACCTAGCGGGGGGAGGTACCTACGAGCAGTACTTC
many	TRBV6-5	-	TRBJ2-3	CASSYSDTQYF	TGTGCCAGCAGTTACTCGGATACGCAGTATTTT
few	TRBV20-1	TRBD1	TRBJ1-5	CSAIETGGLPQHF	TGCAGTGCTATTGAGACAGGGGGTCTGCCCCAGCATTTT
few	TRBV6-1	-	TRBJ1-1	CASSMDRKAFF	TGTGCCAGCAGCATGGACAGAAAAGCTTTCTTT
many	TRBV7-3	-	TRBJ2-3	CASSLSSESTQYF	TGTGCCAGCAGCTTAAGTTCCGAATCTACGCAGTATTTT
few	TRBV20-1	TRBD1	TRBJ2-1	CSARGPSDRGLGNEQFF	TGCAGTGCTAGAGGACCTTCGGACAGGGGATTGGGAAATGAGCAGTTCTTC
-	TRBV6-5	-	TRBJ2-1	CASSYGGRQFF	TGTGCCAGCAGTTACGGGGGGAGACAGTTCTTC
few	TRBV12-3/TRBV12-4	-	TRBJ2-1	CASSLVVGNNEQFF	TGTGCCAGCAGTTTAGTTGTGGGTAACAATGAGCAGTTCTTC
few	TRBV20-1	-	TRBJ2-7	CSVLRGGEQYF	TGCAGTGTGCTCAGGGGCGGCGAGCAGTACTTC
-	TRBV12-3/TRBV12-4	TRBD1	TRBJ2-7	CASSLGDRASYVEQYF	TGTGCCAGCAGTTTAGGAGACAGGGCGTCCTACGTGGAGCAGTACTTC
many	TRBV29-1	TRBD1	TRBJ1-6	CSAGTGVGSPLHF	TGCAGCGCTGGGACAGGGGTTGGCTCACCCCTCCACTTT
-	TRBV2	TRBD1	TRBJ2-1	CASREGTGDYNEQFF	TGTGCCAGCAGGGAAGGGACAGGGGACTACAATGAGCAGTTCTTC
few	TRBV7-3	-	TRBJ2-3	CASSPMGTDTQYF	TGTGCCAGCAGCCCAATGGGCACAGATACGCAGTATTTT
many	TRBV5-1	-	TRBJ2-2	CASSLVDQVATGELFF	TGCGCCAGCAGCTTGGTTGATCAGGTCGCCACCGGGGAGCTGTTTTTT
-	TRBV18	-	TRBJ2-3	CASSPRSDTDTQYF	TGTGCCAGCTCACCTCGTTCGGACACAGATACGCAGTATTTT
few	TRBV29-1	-	TRBJ2-5	CSVSEETQYF	TGCAGCGTCTCAGAAGAGACCCAGTACTTC
many	TRBV6-5	-	TRBJ1-2	CASSYFPGAGYGYTF	TGTGCCAGCAGTTACTTCCCGGGGGCAGGATATGGCTACACCTTC
many	TRBV6-6	-	TRBJ1-1	CASSYAVNTEAFF	TGTGCCAGCAGTTACGCAGTGAACACTGAAGCTTTCTTT
once	TRBV18	-	TRBJ2-5	CASSPWNSQETQYF	TGTGCCAGCTCACCCTGGAACAGCCAAGAGACCCAGTACTTC